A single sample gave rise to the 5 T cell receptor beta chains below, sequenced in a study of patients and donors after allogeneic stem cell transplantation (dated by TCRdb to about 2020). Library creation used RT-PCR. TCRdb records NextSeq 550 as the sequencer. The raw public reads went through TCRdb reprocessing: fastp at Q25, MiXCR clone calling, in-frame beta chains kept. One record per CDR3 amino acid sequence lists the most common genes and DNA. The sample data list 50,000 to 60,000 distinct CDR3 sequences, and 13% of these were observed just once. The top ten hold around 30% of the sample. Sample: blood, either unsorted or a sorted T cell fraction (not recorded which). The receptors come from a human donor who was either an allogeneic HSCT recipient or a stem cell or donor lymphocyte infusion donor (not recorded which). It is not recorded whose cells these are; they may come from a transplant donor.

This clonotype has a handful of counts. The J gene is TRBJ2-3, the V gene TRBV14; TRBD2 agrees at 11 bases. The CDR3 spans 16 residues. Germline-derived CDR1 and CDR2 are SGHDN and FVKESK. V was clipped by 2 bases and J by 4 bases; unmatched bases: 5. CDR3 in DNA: TGTGCCAGCAGCCAAAATACTAGCGGGAGTGCAGATACGCAGTATTTT. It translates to CASSQNTSGSADTQYF.

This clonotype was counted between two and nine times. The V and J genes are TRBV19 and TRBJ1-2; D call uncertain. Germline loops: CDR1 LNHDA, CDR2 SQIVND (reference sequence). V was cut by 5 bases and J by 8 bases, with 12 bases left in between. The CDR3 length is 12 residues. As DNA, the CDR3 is TGTGCCAGTAGTCTACCGGCCGGCGGCTACACCTTC. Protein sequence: CASSLPAGGYTF.

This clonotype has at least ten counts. The chain's CDR3 is CASSFSRDPMWADTQYF. In DNA, the CDR3 is TGTGCCAGCAGTTTTTCCCGGGACCCCATGTGGGCCGATACGCAGTATTTT. This sequence joins TRBV12-3 or TRBV12-4 and TRBJ2-3; either TRBD1 or TRBD2 may supply D (5 bases each). This CDR3 comprises 17 residues. Trimming stripped 3 bases from V and 6 bases from J, with 22 bases between.

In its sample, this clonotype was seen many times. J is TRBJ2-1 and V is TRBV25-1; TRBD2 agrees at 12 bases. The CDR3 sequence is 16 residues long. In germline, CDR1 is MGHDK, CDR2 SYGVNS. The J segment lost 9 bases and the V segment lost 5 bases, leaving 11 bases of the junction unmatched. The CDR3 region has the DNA TGTGCCAGCAGTATGATGACTAGCGGGAGTTTCGCTGAGCAGTTCTTC. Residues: CASSMMTSGSFAEQFF.

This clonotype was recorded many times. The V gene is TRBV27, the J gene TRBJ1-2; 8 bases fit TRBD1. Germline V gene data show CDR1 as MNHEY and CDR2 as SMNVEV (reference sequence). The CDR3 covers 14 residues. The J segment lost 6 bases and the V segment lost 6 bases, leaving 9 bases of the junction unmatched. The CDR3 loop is CASRPDRGRDGYTF. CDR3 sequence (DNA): TGTGCCAGCAGGCCCGACAGGGGAAGAGATGGCTACACCTTC.